This T cell receptor (beta chain) originates from a study of cytomegalovirus exposure and HLA in healthy donors. Findings and limits, study-wide: Later on, analysis showed that most CMV-associated TCR beta chains appeared to be HLA-restricted.

In the case of this clone: What it binds is not known.

Researchers ran the PCR with 60 Vbeta and 13 Jbeta primers. The data were produced by immunoSEQ multiplex PCR, yet TCRdb's version contains in-frame clones alone and is incomplete. The data contain approximately 170,000 clones, 77% of them singletons. V trimming: 5 bases; J trimming: 4 bases; junction bases outside the gene matches: 6. The CDR3 has 15 residues. CDR1 is SGHRS, CDR2 YFSETQ, per germline. V is TRBV5-1 and J is TRBJ2-3; 11 bases fit TRBD1. Sequenced material: PBMCs. The receptor's source is a woman aged 40 to 50 in good health and CMV-seropositive. CDR3 coding DNA: TGCGCCAGCAGTTTACCGGGACAGGGGGCAGATACGCAGTATTTT. It encodes CASSLPGQGADTQYF.